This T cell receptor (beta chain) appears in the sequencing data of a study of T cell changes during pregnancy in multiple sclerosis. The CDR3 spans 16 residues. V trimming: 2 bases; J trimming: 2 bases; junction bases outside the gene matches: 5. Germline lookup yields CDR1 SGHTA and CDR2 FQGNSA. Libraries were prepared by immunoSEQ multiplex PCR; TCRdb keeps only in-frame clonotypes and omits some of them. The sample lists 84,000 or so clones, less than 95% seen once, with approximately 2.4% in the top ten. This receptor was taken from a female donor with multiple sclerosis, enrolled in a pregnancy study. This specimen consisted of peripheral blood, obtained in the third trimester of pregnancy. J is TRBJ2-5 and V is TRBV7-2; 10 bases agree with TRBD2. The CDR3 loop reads CASSLHRAGGQETQYF. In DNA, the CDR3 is TGTGCCAGCAGCTTACACCGAGCGGGGGGGCAAGAGACCCAGTACTTC.